Listed below are T cell receptor beta chains from one sample, sequenced in a study of OX40 agonist ivuxolimab in advanced cancers. Profiling relied on immunoSEQ multiplex PCR, and the TCRdb table lists in-frame clones only, not all of them. Found here are around 21,000 clones, approximately 80% of them singletons; the top ten hold around 28%. The sample here was CD4+ or CD8+ T cells sorted from blood, taken in a trial of the OX40 agonist ivuxolimab. The receptor set was obtained from an adult with an advanced solid tumor such as melanoma, head and neck, liver or kidney cancer. CDR3s include the opening cysteine and the closing phenylalanine or tryptophan. Fields, in order: V gene, D gene, CDR3 length, clone size, J gene, CDR3 DNA, CDR3 protein. A D gene is named only where the DNA matches it firmly. Clone size is stated in some rows and not others, as once, few, many or a class when expanded.

>TRBV6-1|NA|14|few|TRBJ1-4
TGTGCCAGCAGTCTGACCGCGGAACGCGAAAAACTGTTTTTT
CASSLTAEREKLFF
>TRBV7-2|NA|15|once|TRBJ2-2
TGTGCCAGCAGCCCCCAGAGCCTGGGGGACGGGGAGCTGTTTTTT
CASSPQSLGDGELFF
>TRBV6-1|TRBD1|18|NA|TRBJ2-4
TGTGCCAGCAGTGCTGAGGACAGGGGCCTTCTAGCCAAAAACATTCAGTACTTC
CASSAEDRGLLAKNIQYF
>TRBV5-8|NA|16|NA|TRBJ2-1
TGTGCCAGCAGTGACCAACAGGGTGGATCCTACAATGAGCAGTTCTTC
CASSDQQGGSYNEQFF
>TRBV6-5|NA|14|NA|TRBJ2-5
TGTGCCAGCAGTGACAGCGGCGTTTGGGAGACCCAGTACTTC
CASSDSGVWETQYF
>TRBV5-8|NA|12|few|TRBJ1-6
TGTGCCAGCAGCATTTACCGGGAGCCCCTCCACTTT
CASSIYREPLHF
>TRBV5-5|NA|13|NA|TRBJ2-2
TGTGCCAGCAGCCCCCTCTACACCGGGGAGCTGTTTTTT
CASSPLYTGELFF
>TRBV2|NA|12|NA|TRBJ2-7
TGTGCCAGCGGGGAGCTAGGAGGAGAGCAGTACTTC
CASGELGGEQYF
>TRBV27|TRBD1|15|NA|TRBJ2-2
TGTGCCAGCAGTTTAAGGGACAGTCCCACCGGGGAGCTGTTTTTT
CASSLRDSPTGELFF
>TRBV27|NA|15|few|TRBJ2-1
TGTGCCAGCAGTTTATCGAATGGGCCCAACAATGAGCAGTTCTTC
CASSLSNGPNNEQFF
>TRBV27|NA|15|NA|TRBJ2-1
TGTGCCAGCAGCCTTACTAGAGGGGGGTGGTATGAGCAGTTCTTC
CASSLTRGGWYEQFF
>TRBV5-4|NA|12|NA|TRBJ2-7
TGTGCCAGCAGCTTGGACCGATACGAGCAGTACTTC
CASSLDRYEQYF
>TRBV27|NA|11|NA|TRBJ2-7
TGTGCCAGCATGGGCCGCTACGAGCAGTACTTC
CASMGRYEQYF
>TRBV11-2|TRBD1|16|few|TRBJ2-5
TGTGCCAGCAGCTTAGATCTTGGACAGGACCAAGAGACCCAGTACTTC
CASSLDLGQDQETQYF
>TRBV6-1|NA|12|NA|TRBJ2-7
TGTGCCAGCAGTTTCACGGTGTACGAGCAGTACTTC
CASSFTVYEQYF
>TRBV27|NA|12|NA|TRBJ2-1
TGTGCCAGCAGTTTACGGGGGAGCATTCAGTTCTTC
CASSLRGSIQFF
>TRBV4-1|TRBD1|14|NA|TRBJ2-7
TGCGCCAGCAGCCACCAAGGGGGCAGGGACGAGCAGTACTTC
CASSHQGGRDEQYF
>TRBV2|TRBD1|18|NA|TRBJ2-5
TGTGCCAGCAGTGATAGTGAAGGACAGGGGGCGCCTTCAGAGACCCAGTACTTC
CASSDSEGQGAPSETQYF
>TRBV7-9|NA|14|NA|TRBJ2-7
TGTGCCAGCAGCCCTGGGGACATATACTACGAGCAGTACTTC
CASSPGDIYYEQYF
>TRBV15|NA|12|NA|TRBJ2-1
TGTGCCACCAGCAGAGATCCAGACGAGCAGTTCTTC
CATSRDPDEQFF
>TRBV9|NA|16|NA|TRBJ2-3
TGTGCCAGCAGCGTAGAGGGCCGGACCCTGACAGATACGCAGTATTTT
CASSVEGRTLTDTQYF
>TRBV5-6|NA|16|NA|TRBJ2-3
TGTGCCAGCAGCCCCGCAGGTCAGGGCCTCACAGATACGCAGTATTTT
CASSPAGQGLTDTQYF
>TRBV9|NA|13|NA|TRBJ1-1
TGTGCCAGCACTGGGGGGAAAGCCACTGAAGCTTTCTTT
CASTGGKATEAFF
>TRBV6-6|NA|14|NA|TRBJ2-1
TGTGCCAGCAGTTTTGGACATTCCTACAATGAGCAGTTCTTC
CASSFGHSYNEQFF